These T cell receptor beta chains were read from a single sample in a study of CD8 T cells in ankylosing spondylitis. TCRdb re-called the 5' RACE reads with MiXCR, one entry per CDR3 protein. Altogether approximately 260,000 distinct CDR3 sequences are present, 15% to 20% being singletons, with the ten largest covering more than 25%. The sequencing input was blood, either unsorted or a sorted T cell fraction (not recorded which). The receptor source for this set is a male donor with ankylosing spondylitis or in good health (not recorded which). The CDR3 runs from the conserved cysteine through the conserved F or W. A D gene is named only where the DNA matches it firmly. The size entry is marked missing in some rows and otherwise reads once, few, many or a size class.

len	v_gene	j_gene	abundance	d_gene	CDR3aa	CDR3nt
16	TRBV9	TRBJ2-1	-	-	CASSVEGTVSYNEQFF	TGTGCCAGCAGCGTAGAGGGGACTGTCTCCTACAATGAGCAGTTCTTC
14	TRBV9	TRBJ2-1	many	-	CASSPGTNYNEQFF	TGTGCCAGCAGCCCCGGGACCAACTACAATGAGCAGTTCTTC
14	TRBV18	TRBJ2-1	many	-	CASSPGLSYNEQFF	TGTGCCAGCTCACCGGGACTGTCCTACAATGAGCAGTTCTTC
17	TRBV10-3	TRBJ1-5	many	-	CAISEIGSIAGNQPQHF	TGTGCCATCAGTGAGATAGGAAGTATCGCGGGCAATCAGCCCCAGCATTTT
14	TRBV4-1	TRBJ1-1	-	TRBD1	CASSQHGQVIEAFF	TGCGCCAGCAGCCAACATGGACAGGTAATTGAAGCTTTCTTT
15	TRBV25-1	TRBJ2-2	-	TRBD1	CASSPGTVLSGELFF	TGTGCCAGCAGTCCCGGGACAGTTTTATCCGGGGAGCTGTTTTTT
14	TRBV6-1	TRBJ2-2	-	TRBD1	CASWWTGSTGELFF	TGTGCCAGCTGGTGGACAGGGTCTACCGGGGAGCTGTTTTTT
14	TRBV12-3/TRBV12-4	TRBJ1-1	-	-	CASSFSGGITEAFF	TGTGCCAGCAGTTTTAGTGGGGGTATCACTGAAGCTTTCTTT
14	TRBV6-1	TRBJ2-3	few	TRBD2	CASSGLAGTDTQYF	TGTGCCAGCAGCGGACTAGCGGGCACAGATACGCAGTATTTT
15	TRBV5-1	TRBJ2-6	few	-	CASSLETAGANVLTF	TGCGCCAGCAGCTTGGAGACAGCTGGGGCCAACGTCCTGACTTTC
15	TRBV18	TRBJ2-7	few	TRBD1	CASSPGDRGGYEQYF	TGTGCCAGCTCACCCGGGGACAGGGGGGGCTACGAGCAGTACTTC
16	TRBV11-2	TRBJ2-3	-	TRBD1	CASSSGPDRAPDTQYF	TGTGCCAGCAGCTCCGGCCCGGACAGGGCCCCAGATACGCAGTATTTT
17	TRBV15	TRBJ2-1	-	TRBD2	CATSRGTSGGGYNEQFF	TGTGCCACCAGCAGAGGCACTAGCGGTGGGGGCTACAATGAGCAGTTCTTC
15	TRBV7-8	TRBJ1-4	many	-	CASSVVGSGNEKLFF	TGTGCCAGCAGCGTGGTGGGCTCGGGTAATGAAAAACTGTTTTTT
16	TRBV4-1	TRBJ2-7	-	TRBD2	CASSQESSGRGYEQYF	TGCGCCAGCAGCCAGGAAAGCAGCGGGAGAGGTTACGAGCAGTACTTC
15	TRBV12-3/TRBV12-4	TRBJ2-7	few	TRBD1	CASSQTGGFVDEQYF	TGTGCCAGCAGTCAAACAGGGGGCTTTGTGGACGAGCAGTACTTC
15	TRBV4-1	TRBJ2-7	many	-	CASSRPSGVGYEQYF	TGCGCCAGCAGCCGGCCGTCTGGGGTGGGGTACGAGCAGTACTTC
14	TRBV29-1	TRBJ2-2	many	-	CSVVGRTNTGELFF	TGCAGCGTTGTGGGCAGGACGAACACCGGGGAGCTGTTTTTT
15	TRBV7-9	TRBJ1-2	many	TRBD1	CASSLGTDINYGYTF	TGTGCCAGCAGCCTCGGGACAGATATTAACTATGGCTACACCTTC
14	TRBV20-1	TRBJ2-2	few	-	CSASGLEPTGELFF	TGCAGTGCTAGTGGGCTAGAGCCCACCGGGGAGCTGTTTTTT
15	TRBV5-1	TRBJ2-7	-	TRBD1	CASSRDRGNSYEQYF	TGCGCCAGCAGCAGGGACAGGGGGAACTCCTACGAGCAGTACTTC
14	TRBV7-9	TRBJ2-5	many	-	CASSLSPEDETQYF	TGTGCCAGCAGCTTAAGCCCGGAGGACGAGACCCAGTACTTC
14	TRBV27	TRBJ2-7	-	TRBD2	CASSFGLAGDEQYF	TGTGCCAGCAGTTTCGGACTAGCGGGAGACGAGCAGTACTTC
15	TRBV10-3	TRBJ2-3	few	-	CAISDIRDSTDTQYF	TGTGCCATCAGTGATATCCGTGATAGCACAGATACGCAGTATTTT
15	TRBV4-3	TRBJ1-2	few	-	CASSQDKEVGYGYTF	TGCGCCAGCAGCCAAGACAAGGAGGTGGGCTATGGCTACACCTTC
12	TRBV6-2/TRBV6-3	TRBJ2-4	few	-	CASSYGTALQYF	TGTGCCAGCAGTTACGGGACCGCCCTACAGTACTTC
12	TRBV5-1	TRBJ2-1	many	-	CASQQGGGEQFF	TGCGCCAGCCAGCAAGGGGGGGGTGAGCAGTTCTTC
15	TRBV29-1	TRBJ2-7	few	TRBD2	CSVETTSGGPYEQYF	TGCAGCGTTGAGACGACTAGCGGGGGACCCTACGAGCAGTACTTC
15	TRBV5-1	TRBJ2-1	-	TRBD2	CASSLTSGTTNEQFF	TGCGCCAGCAGCTTGACTAGCGGGACTACTAATGAGCAGTTCTTC
15	TRBV7-9	TRBJ2-2	few	-	CASSLAISGTGELFF	TGTGCCAGCAGCTTAGCGATTAGTGGCACCGGGGAGCTGTTTTTT
17	TRBV7-8	TRBJ2-3	few	TRBD2	CASSLSREGQRTDTQYF	TGTGCCAGCAGCTTGTCACGGGAGGGCCAGAGGACAGATACGCAGTATTTT
15	TRBV28	TRBJ2-7	few	-	CASSPRTTNSYEQYF	TGTGCCAGCAGTCCCCGGACTACCAACTCCTACGAGCAGTACTTC
16	TRBV13	TRBJ2-1	-	TRBD2	CASSLGAGGRRNEQFF	TGTGCCAGCAGCTTAGGAGCGGGAGGGCGGAGGAATGAGCAGTTCTTC
15	TRBV29-1	TRBJ1-3	-	-	CSVMGFTNSGNTIYF	TGCAGCGTGATGGGGTTCACGAACTCTGGAAACACCATATATTTT